This paragraph reports one TCR beta chain. What it binds is not known. This entry comes from a study of somatic mutations in cytotoxic T cells in rheumatoid arthritis. Regarding the study as a whole: Between rheumatoid arthritis patients and age-matched healthy controls, CD8+ T-cell clonality showed no significant difference.

Germline V lookup: CDR1 MRHNA, CDR2 SNTAGT. J gave up 4 bases and V 2 bases, and 8 bases lay outside the gene matches. The CDR3 extends over 17 amino acids. Sequencing was performed with immunoSEQ multiplex PCR; in TCRdb, only in-frame clones are kept and a portion is missing. The top ten hold 15% to 20% of the sample, which has 17,000 or so clones, around 80% seen once. The chain is built from TRBV6-4 and TRBJ2-6; 7 bases line up with TRBD1. Sequencing was done on a sample of CD8+ T cells sorted from blood. This receptor was taken from an adult with rheumatoid arthritis. The CDR3 reads CASSDQAGGTGANVLTF. CDR3 DNA sequence: TGTGCCAGCAGTGACCAGGCAGGGGGAACGGGGGCCAACGTCCTGACTTTC.